This T cell receptor beta chain originates from a study of OX40 agonist ivuxolimab in advanced cancers. The germline CDR1 and CDR2 sequences are MNHEY and SVGAGI. This CDR3 spans 15 amino acids. V lost 0 bases and J lost 11; bases outside the gene matches: 7. Concerning this clone: This same CDR3 is encoded by further DNA sequences in the sample.

Assay used: immunoSEQ multiplex PCR; TCRdb lists only in-frame clones, some missing. The table includes 55,000 to 70,000 clones, roughly 88% detected once. Sequencing used CD4+ or CD8+ T cells sorted from blood, obtained in a trial of the OX40 agonist ivuxolimab. The TCR was taken from an adult with an advanced solid tumor such as melanoma, head and neck, liver or kidney cancer. The gene calls are TRBV6-5 and TRBJ1-4, with 9 bases that match TRBD1. The DNA of the CDR3 is TGTGCCAGCAGTTACTCTAACAGGGGGCCTTGGAAACTGTTTTTT. Translating it yields CASSYSNRGPWKLFF.